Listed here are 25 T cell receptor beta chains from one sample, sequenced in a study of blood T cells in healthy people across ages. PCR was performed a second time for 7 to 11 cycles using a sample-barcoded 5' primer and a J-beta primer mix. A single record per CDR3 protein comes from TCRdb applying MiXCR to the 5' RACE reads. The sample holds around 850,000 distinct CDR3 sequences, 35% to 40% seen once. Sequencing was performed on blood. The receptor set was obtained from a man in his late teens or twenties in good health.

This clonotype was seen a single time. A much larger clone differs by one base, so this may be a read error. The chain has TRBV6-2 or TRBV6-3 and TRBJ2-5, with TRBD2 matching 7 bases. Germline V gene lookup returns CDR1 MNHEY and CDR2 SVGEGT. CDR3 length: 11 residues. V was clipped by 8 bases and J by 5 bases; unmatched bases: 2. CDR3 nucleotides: TGTGCCAGCGGAGCGGGGGAGACCCAGTACTTC. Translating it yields CASGAGETQYF.

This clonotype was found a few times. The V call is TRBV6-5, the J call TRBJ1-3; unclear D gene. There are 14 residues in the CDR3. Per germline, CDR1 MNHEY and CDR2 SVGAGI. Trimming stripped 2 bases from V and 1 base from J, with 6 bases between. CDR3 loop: CASSYTRSGNTIYF. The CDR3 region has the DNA TGTGCCAGCAGTTACACGCGGTCTGGAAACACCATATATTTT.

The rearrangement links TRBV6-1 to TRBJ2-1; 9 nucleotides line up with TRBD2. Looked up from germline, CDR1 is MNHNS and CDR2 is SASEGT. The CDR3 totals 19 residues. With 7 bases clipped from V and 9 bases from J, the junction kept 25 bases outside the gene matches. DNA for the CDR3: TGTGCCAGCACGCGGTCTCTCGCTAAGCGGGGGGCATGGTTCGGTGAGCAGTTCTTC. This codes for CASTRSLAKRGAWFGEQFF.

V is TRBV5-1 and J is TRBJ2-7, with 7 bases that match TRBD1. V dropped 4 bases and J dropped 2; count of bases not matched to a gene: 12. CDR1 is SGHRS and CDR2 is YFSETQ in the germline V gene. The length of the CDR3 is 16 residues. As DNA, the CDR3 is TGCGCCAGCAGCACACGCCCGGGACAGCAAACCTACGAGCAGTACTTC. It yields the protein CASSTRPGQQTYEQYF.

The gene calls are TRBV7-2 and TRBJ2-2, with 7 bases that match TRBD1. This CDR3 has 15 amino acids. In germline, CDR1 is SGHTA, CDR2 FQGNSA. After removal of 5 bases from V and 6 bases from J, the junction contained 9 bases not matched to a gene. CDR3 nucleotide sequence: TGTGCCAGCAGCCCCCGGACAGGCGTCCCCGGGGAGCTGTTTTTT. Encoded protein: CASSPRTGVPGELFF.

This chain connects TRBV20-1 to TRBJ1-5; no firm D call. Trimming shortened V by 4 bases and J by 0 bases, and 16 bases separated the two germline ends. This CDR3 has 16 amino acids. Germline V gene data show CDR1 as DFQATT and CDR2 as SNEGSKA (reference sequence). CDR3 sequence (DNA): TGCAGTGCTACTCCTACCACTGGAAATAGCAATCAGCCCCAGCATTTT. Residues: CSATPTTGNSNQPQHF.

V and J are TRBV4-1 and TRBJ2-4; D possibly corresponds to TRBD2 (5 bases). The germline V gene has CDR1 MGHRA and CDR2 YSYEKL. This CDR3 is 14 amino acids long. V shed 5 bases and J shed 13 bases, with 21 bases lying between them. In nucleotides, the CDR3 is TGCGCCAGCAGCGGCAGAGGGTCCTACAATGAGCAGTACTTC. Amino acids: CASSGRGSYNEQYF.

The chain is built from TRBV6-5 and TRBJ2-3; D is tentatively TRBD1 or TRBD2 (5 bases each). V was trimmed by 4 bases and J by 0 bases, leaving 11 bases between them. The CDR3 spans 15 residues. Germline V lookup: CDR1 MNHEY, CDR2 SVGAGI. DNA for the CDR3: TGTGCCAGCAGTTCTCCCCGGGACAGCACAGATACGCAGTATTTT. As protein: CASSSPRDSTDTQYF.

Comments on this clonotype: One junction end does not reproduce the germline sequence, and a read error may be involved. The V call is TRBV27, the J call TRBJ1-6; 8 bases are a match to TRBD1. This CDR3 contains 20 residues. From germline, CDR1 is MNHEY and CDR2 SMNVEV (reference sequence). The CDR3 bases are TGTGCCGGCAGTTTAGGGCTAAGCGGGACAGGAGGATTATCGGTTTCACCCCTCCACTTT. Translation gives CAGSLGLSGTGGLSVSPLHF.

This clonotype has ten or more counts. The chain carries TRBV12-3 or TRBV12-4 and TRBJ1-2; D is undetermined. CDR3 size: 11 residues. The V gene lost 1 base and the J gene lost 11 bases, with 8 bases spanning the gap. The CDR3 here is CASSLVGDYTF. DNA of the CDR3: TGTGCCAGCAGTTTAGTCGGGGATTACACCTTC.

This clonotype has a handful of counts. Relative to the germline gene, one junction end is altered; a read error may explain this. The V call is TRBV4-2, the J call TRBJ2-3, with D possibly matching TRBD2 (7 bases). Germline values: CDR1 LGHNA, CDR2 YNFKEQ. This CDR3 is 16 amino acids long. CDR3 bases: TGTGCCGGCAGCCAAGAGGGGCGGGGGCGCCGGGATACGCAGTATTTT. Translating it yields CAGSQEGRGRRDTQYF.

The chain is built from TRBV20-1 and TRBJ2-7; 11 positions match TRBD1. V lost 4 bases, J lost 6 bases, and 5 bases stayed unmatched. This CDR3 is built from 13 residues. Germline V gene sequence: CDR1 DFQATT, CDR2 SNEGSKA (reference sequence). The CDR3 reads CSATGDRGGEQYF. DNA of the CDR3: TGCAGTGCTACCGGGGACAGGGGGGGCGAGCAGTACTTC.

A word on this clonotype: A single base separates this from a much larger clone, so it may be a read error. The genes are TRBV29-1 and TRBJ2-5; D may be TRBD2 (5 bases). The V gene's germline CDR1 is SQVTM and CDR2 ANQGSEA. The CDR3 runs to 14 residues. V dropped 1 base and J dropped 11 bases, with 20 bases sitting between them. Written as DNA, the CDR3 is TGCAGCGTTGAAGGGGAGACTCGTCGAAATGAGCAGTACTTC. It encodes CSVEGETRRNEQYF.

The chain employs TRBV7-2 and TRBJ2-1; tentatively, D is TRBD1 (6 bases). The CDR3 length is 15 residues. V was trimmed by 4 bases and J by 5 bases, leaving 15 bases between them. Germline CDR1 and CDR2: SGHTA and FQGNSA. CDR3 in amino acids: CASSSPGTPNNEQFF. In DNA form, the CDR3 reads TGTGCCAGCAGCTCCCCCGGGACACCTAACAATGAGCAGTTCTTC.

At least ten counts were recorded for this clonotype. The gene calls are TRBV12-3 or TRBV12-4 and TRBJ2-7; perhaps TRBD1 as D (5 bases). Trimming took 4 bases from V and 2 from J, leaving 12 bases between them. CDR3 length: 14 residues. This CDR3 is CASSSRGFTYEQYF. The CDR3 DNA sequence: TGTGCCAGCAGTTCTAGGGGCTTCACCTACGAGCAGTACTTC.

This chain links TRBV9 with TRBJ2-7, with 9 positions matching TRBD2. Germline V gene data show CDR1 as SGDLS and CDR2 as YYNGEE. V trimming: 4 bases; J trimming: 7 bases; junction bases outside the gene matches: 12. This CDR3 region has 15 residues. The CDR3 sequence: CASSLGLASYNEQYF. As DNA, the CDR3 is TGTGCCAGCAGCTTAGGACTAGCGTCCTACAATGAGCAGTACTTC.

Written as DNA, the CDR3 is TGTGCCAGCAGCCCTCTCTACCGGGACAGGGCGTATGGCTACACCTTC. Encoded protein: CASSPLYRDRAYGYTF. The chain combines TRBV7-6 with TRBJ1-2; 9 bases map to TRBD1. The CDR3 has 16 amino acids. Germline assignment: CDR1 SGHVS and CDR2 FNYEAQ. J was trimmed by 5 bases and V by 5 bases; bases with no gene match: 12.

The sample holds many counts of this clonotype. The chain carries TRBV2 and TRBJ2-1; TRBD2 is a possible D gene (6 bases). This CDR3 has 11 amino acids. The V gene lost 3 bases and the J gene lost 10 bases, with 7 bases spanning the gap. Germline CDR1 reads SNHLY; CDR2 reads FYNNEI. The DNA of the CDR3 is TGTGCCAGCAGTGACGGAGGGGAGCAGTTCTTC. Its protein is CASSDGGEQFF.

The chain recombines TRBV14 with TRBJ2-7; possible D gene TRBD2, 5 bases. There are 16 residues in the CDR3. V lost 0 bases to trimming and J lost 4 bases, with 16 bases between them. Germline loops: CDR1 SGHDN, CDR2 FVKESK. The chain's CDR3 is CASSQERATTGYEQYF. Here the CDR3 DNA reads TGTGCCAGCAGCCAAGAGAGAGCTACCACGGGGTACGAGCAGTACTTC. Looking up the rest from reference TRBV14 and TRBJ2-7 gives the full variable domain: EAGVTQFPSHSVIEKGQTVTLRCDPISGHDNLYWYRRVMGKEIKFLLHFVKESKQDESGMPNNRFLAERTGGTYSTLKVQPAELEDSGVYFCASSQERATTGYEQYFGPGTRLTVT.

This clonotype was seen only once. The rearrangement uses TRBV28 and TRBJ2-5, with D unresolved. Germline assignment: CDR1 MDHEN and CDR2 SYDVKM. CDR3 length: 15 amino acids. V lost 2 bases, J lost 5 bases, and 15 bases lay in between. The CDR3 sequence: CASSLRNGARETQYF. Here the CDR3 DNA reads TGTGCCAGCAGTTTAAGGAATGGTGCACGGGAGACCCAGTACTTC.

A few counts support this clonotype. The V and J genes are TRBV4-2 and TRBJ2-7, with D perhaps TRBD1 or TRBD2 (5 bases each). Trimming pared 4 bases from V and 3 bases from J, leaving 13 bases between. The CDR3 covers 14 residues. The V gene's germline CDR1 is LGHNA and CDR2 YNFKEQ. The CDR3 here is CASSLEGDLYEQYF. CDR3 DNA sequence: TGTGCCAGCAGCCTGGAAGGGGACCTCTACGAGCAGTACTTC.

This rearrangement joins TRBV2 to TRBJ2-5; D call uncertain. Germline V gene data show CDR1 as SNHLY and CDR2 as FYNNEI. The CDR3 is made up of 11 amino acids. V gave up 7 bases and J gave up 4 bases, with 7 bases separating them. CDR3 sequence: CASKVGETQYF. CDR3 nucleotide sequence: TGTGCCAGCAAGGTGGGAGAGACCCAGTACTTC.

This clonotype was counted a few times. CDR3 in amino acids: CASRLSQASSYNSPLHF. CDR3 bases: TGTGCCAGCAGATTATCTCAGGCGAGCTCCTATAATTCACCCCTCCACTTT. V is TRBV7-6 and J is TRBJ1-6; D remains unclear. The V and J ends lost 6 bases and 0 bases respectively, with 15 bases between them. The CDR3 consists of 17 residues. The germline V gene has CDR1 SGHVS and CDR2 FNYEAQ.

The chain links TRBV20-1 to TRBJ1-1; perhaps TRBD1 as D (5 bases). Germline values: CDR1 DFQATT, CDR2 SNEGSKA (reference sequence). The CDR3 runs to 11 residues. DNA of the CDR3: TGCGCGGGGGGGTTGAACACTGAAGCTTTCTTT. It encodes CAGGLNTEAFF.

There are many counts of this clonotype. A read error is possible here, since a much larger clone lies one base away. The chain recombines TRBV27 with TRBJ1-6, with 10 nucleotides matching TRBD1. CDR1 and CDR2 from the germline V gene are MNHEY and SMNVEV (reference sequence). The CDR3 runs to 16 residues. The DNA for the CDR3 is TGTGCCAGCAGCAGAAGACAGGGGGCCCATAATTCACCCCCCCACTTT. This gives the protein CASSRRQGAHNSPPHF.